The table lists the clone carrying this TCR beta chain with a few counts. Antigen: not known. Arm-PCR with iRepertoire HTBI primers amplified the CDR3 regions for these TCR beta libraries. Each CDR3 protein is one row after TCRdb ran MiXCR on the multiplex PCR reads. The top ten clones hold under 9% of a sample with around 400,000 distinct CDR3 sequences, roughly 15% of them seen once. This specimen belongs to a study of regulatory T cells in long-lasting Graves disease. Findings and caveats of the study: Persistent patients shared more public clonotypes (under 3,000) than newly diagnosed patients (around 1,000).

Documented time point: newly diagnosed GD, antithyroid drugs for less than 3 months. Researchers made the TCR library from RNA that was extracted from PBMCs. This same sample was also part of a study on T cells in Graves' hyperthyroidism and ophthalmopathy.

The receptor comes from a woman between 40 and 50 years old with Graves disease. Sequenced here: peripheral blood mononuclear cells (PBMCs), sampled at new diagnosis, from a patient treated with antithyroid drugs.

The CDR3 here is CASSRPGLAGAQNTGELFF. The CDR3 region has the DNA TGCGCCAGCAGTAGACCGGGACTAGCGGGAGCACAGAACACCGGGGAGCTGTTTTTT. The V and J genes are TRBV10-2 and TRBJ2-2; 14 bases are shared with TRBD2. The V segment lost 5 bases and the J segment 1 base; nucleotides outside the gene matches: 9. CDR3 length: 19 residues. Germline CDR1 and CDR2: WSHSY and SAAADI.